The T cell receptor beta chain described here comes from a study of T cell changes during pregnancy in multiple sclerosis. The CDR3 extends over 15 amino acids. Germline CDR1 LNHDA, CDR2 SQIVND (reference sequence). J was trimmed by 7 bases and V by 1 base; bases with no gene match: 2. Generated by immunoSEQ multiplex PCR, the TCRdb table keeps only in-frame clones and is missing some. The sample contains some 60,000 clones, 90% to 95% of which appear only once. The sequence came from a female donor in good health, enrolled as a control in a pregnancy study. The sample was peripheral blood, taken in the third trimester of pregnancy. V usage is TRBV19 and J usage is TRBJ1-4; TRBD1 agrees at 11 bases. The CDR3 protein is CASSIGGQGAEKLFF. Here the CDR3 DNA reads TGTGCCAGTAGTATAGGAGGACAGGGGGCTGAAAAACTGTTTTTT.